This T cell receptor beta chain was observed in a study of CD8 T cells in ankylosing spondylitis. Quantitative barcoded 5'-RACE was used to prepare TCR beta libraries. Via MiXCR, TCRdb re-called the 5' RACE reads, giving one row per CDR3 protein. The data show about 250,000 distinct CDR3 sequences, with about 10% seen just once and roughly 2.5% held by the top ten. The sample was blood, either unsorted or a sorted T cell fraction (not recorded which). This receptor was obtained from a male donor with ankylosing spondylitis or in good health (not recorded which).

The CDR3 sequence is CASSPAAGGKDTQYF. CDR3 nucleotide sequence: TGTGCCAGCTCACCAGCGGCGGGAGGGAAAGATACGCAGTATTTT. The rearrangement uses TRBV18 and TRBJ2-3, with TRBD2 matching over 9 bases. The CDR3 is 15 residues long. J was trimmed by 5 bases and V by 2 bases; bases with no gene match: 5. Germline assignment: CDR1 KGHSH and CDR2 LQKENI.